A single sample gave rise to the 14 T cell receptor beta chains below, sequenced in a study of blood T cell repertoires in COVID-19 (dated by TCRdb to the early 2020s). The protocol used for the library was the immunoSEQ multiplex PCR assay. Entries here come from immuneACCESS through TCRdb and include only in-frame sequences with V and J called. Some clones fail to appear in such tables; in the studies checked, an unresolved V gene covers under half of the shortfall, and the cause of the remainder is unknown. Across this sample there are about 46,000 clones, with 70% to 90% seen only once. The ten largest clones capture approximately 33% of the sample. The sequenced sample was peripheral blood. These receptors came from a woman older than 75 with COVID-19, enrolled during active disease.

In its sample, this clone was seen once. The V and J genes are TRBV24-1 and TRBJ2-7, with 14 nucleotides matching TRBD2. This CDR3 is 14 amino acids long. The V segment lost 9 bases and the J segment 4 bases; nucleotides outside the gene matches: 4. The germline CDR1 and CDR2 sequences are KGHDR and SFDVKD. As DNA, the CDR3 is TGTGCCACCTCAGGGACTAGCGGGAGTTACGAGCAGTACTTC. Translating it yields CATSGTSGSYEQYF.

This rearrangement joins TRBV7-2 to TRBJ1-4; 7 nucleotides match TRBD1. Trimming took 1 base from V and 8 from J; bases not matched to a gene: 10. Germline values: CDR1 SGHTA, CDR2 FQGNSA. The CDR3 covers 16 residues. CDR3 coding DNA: TGTGCCAGCAGCTTAGAAAGGGGGCGGAAGAGCGAAAAACTGTTTTTT. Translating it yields CASSLERGRKSEKLFF.

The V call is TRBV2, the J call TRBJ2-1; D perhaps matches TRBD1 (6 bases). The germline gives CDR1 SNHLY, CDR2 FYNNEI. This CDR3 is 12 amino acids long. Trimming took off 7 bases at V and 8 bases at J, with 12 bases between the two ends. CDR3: CASNRDKDEQFF. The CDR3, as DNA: TGTGCCAGCAACAGGGATAAGGATGAGCAGTTCTTC.

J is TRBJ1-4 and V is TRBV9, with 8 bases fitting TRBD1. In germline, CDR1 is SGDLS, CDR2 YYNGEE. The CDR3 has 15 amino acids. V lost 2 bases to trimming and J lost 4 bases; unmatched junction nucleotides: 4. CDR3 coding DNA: TGTGCCAGCAGCGTCAACACAGGGGGTAATGAAAAACTGTTTTTT. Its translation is CASSVNTGGNEKLFF.

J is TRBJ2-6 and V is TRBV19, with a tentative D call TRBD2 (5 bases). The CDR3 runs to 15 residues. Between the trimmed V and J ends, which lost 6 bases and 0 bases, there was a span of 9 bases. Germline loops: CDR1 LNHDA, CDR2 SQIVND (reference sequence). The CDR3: CASRAGGSGANVLTF. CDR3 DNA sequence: TGTGCCAGTAGGGCGGGTGGCTCTGGGGCCAACGTCCTGACTTTC.

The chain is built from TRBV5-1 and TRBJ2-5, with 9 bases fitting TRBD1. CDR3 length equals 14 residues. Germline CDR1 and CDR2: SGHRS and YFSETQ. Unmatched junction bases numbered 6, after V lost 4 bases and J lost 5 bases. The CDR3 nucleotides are TGCGCCAGCAGCAAGGGACAGGGTGGCGAGACCCAGTACTTC. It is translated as CASSKGQGGETQYF.

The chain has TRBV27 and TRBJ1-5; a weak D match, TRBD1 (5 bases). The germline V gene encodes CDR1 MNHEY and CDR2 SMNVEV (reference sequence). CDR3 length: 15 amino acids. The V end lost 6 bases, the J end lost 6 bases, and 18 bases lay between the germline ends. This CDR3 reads CASRPSGRGGQPQHF. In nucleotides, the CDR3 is TGTGCCAGCAGACCCTCGGGGAGGGGAGGTCAGCCCCAGCATTTT.

CDR3 protein: CASSYSARGWPKNIQYF. CDR3 in DNA: TGTGCCAGCAGTTACTCCGCGAGGGGGTGGCCCAAAAACATTCAGTACTTC. This chain links TRBV6-2 or TRBV6-3 with TRBJ2-4, with D perhaps matching TRBD1 (6 bases). The germline V gene encodes CDR1 MNHEY and CDR2 SVGEGT. CDR3 length: 17 residues. Trimming removed 0 bases from V and 2 bases from J, with 14 bases in between.

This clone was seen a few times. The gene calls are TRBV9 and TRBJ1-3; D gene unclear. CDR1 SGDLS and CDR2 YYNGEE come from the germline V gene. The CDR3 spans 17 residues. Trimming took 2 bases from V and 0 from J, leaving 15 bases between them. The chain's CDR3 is CASSVAGGGPSGNTIYF. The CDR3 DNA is TGTGCCAGCAGCGTCGCGGGCGGCGGACCCTCTGGAAACACCATATATTTT. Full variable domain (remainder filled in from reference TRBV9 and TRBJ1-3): DSGVTQTPKHLITATGQRVTLRCSPRSGDLSVYWYQQSLDQGLQFLIQYYNGEERAKGNILERFSAQQFPDLHSELNLSSLELGDSALYFCASSVAGGGPSGNTIYFGEGSWLTVV.

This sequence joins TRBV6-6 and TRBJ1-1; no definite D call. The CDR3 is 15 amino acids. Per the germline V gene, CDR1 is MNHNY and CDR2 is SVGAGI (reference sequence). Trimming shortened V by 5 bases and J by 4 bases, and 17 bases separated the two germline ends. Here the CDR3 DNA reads TGTGCCAGCAGTGGAGAGCAACCCGGGAGCACTGAAGCTTTCTTT. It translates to CASSGEQPGSTEAFF.

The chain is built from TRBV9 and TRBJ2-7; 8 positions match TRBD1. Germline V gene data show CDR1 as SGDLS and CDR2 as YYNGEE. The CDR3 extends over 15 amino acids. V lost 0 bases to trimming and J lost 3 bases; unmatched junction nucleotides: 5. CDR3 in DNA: TGTGCCAGCAGCGTAGGATCAGGGGGCCTCTACGAGCAGTACTTC. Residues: CASSVGSGGLYEQYF.

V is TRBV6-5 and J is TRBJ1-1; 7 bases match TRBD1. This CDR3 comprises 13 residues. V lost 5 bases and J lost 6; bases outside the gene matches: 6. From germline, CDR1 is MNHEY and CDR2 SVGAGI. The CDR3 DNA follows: TGTGCCAGCAGTCCTCGACAGGGCGCTGAAGCTTTCTTT. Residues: CASSPRQGAEAFF.

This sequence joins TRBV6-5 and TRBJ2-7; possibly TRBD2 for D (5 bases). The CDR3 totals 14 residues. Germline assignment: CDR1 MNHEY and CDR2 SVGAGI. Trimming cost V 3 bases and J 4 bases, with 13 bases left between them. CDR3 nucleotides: TGTGCCAGCAGTTATGGGAGAGACGGATACGAGCAGTACTTC. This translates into CASSYGRDGYEQYF.

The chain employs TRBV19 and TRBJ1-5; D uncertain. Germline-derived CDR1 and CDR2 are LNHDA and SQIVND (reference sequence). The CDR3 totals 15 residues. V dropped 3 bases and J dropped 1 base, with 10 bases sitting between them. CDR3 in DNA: TGTGCCAGTAGTATTGCAGACTTCAGCAATCAGCCCCAGCATTTT. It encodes CASSIADFSNQPQHF.